The sequence of this T cell receptor (beta chain) was determined in a study of blood T cell repertoires in COVID-19. Trimming removed 8 bases from V and 0 bases from J; junction bases left unmatched: 9. This CDR3 spans 15 amino acids. CDR1 is LNHDA, CDR2 SQIVND, per germline (reference sequence). In the source study's methods: The assay estimated nucleated cells by amplifying reference gene primers. Libraries were prepared by immunoSEQ multiplex PCR; TCRdb keeps only in-frame clonotypes and omits some of them. V, J and clone size are taken as reported in that table, and D and trimming were inferred from the DNA itself. The sample contains roughly 180,000 clones, 86% of which appear only once.

The J gene is TRBJ2-7, the V gene TRBV19, with 8 bases matching TRBD2. The source material was peripheral blood. The source is a man aged 60-69 years with acute or convalescent COVID-19. The DNA of the CDR3 is TGTGCCAGTGGAACCGCCGGGACTAGCTCCTACGAGCAGTACTTC. Protein: CASGTAGTSSYEQYF.